The 8 T cell receptor beta chains given below trace back to one sample, sequenced in a study of cytotoxic CD8 clonotypes in ibrutinib-treated CLL. Assay: immunoSEQ multiplex PCR; the TCRdb copy retains only in-frame clones and omits some. The table lists about 310,000 clones, around four fifths of them singletons. The specimen comprised PBMCs, sampled before ibrutinib treatment. All receptors come from a human donor with chronic lymphocytic leukemia.

CDR3 sequence: CASRVGETQYF. DNA of the CDR3: TGTGCCAGCAGGGTTGGTGAGACCCAGTACTTC. The chain links TRBV14 to TRBJ2-5; D not certain. Trimming pared 6 bases from V and 5 bases from J, leaving 7 bases between. Germline CDR1 is SGHDN and CDR2 is FVKESK. CDR3 length: 11 amino acids.

The V and J genes are TRBV6-6 and TRBJ1-1; D uncertain. Trimming removed 2 bases at V and 3 bases at J, with 10 bases between. The CDR3 is made up of 14 amino acids. Germline V lookup: CDR1 MNHNY, CDR2 SVGAGI (reference sequence). The CDR3 DNA is TGTGCCAGCAGTTACATGTTTTCTGACACTGAAGCTTTCTTT. Translation gives CASSYMFSDTEAFF.

This chain links TRBV5-8 with TRBJ2-1; D may be TRBD1 (5 bases). Per germline, CDR1 SGHTS and CDR2 YDEGEE. The CDR3 loop spans 11 amino acids. V was pared by 0 bases and J by 15 bases, with 10 bases between. This CDR3 is CASSLVRVRFF. The CDR3 DNA sequence: TGTGCCAGCAGCTTGGTCAGGGTTCGGTTCTTC.

This clone showed up just once. CDR3: CASSFAGPKQFF. For the CDR3, the DNA is TGTGCCAGCAGCTTTGCAGGGCCAAAGCAGTTCTTC. The chain joins TRBV13 to TRBJ2-1; maybe TRBD1 (5 bases). The CDR3 is 12 amino acids. Germline values: CDR1 PRHDT, CDR2 FYEKMQ (reference sequence). V shed 3 bases and J shed 11 bases, with 11 bases lying between them.

The chain employs TRBV11-2 and TRBJ2-7, with 10 bases that match TRBD1. V was clipped by 1 base and J by 3 bases; unmatched bases: 6. Germline-derived CDR1 and CDR2 are SGHAT and FQNNGV. The CDR3 spans 16 residues. The CDR3 coding sequence is TGTGCCAGCAGCTTAGGGTGGAGGACAGGGGGCTACGAGCAGTACTTC. It translates to CASSLGWRTGGYEQYF. Combining the CDR3 with reference TRBV11-2 and TRBJ2-7 gives the whole variable domain EAGVAQSPRYKIIEKRQSVAFWCNPISGHATLYWYQQILGQGPKLLIQFQNNGVVDDSQLPKDRFSAERLKGVDSTLKIQPAKLEDSAVYLCASSLGWRTGGYEQYFGPGTRLTVT.

The J gene is TRBJ1-5, the V gene TRBV27; 8 nucleotides agree with TRBD1. The CDR3 runs to 14 residues. The trim removed 6 bases at V and 4 bases at J, leaving 5 bases unmatched. The germline CDR1 and CDR2 sequences are MNHEY and SMNVEV (reference sequence). CDR3 in DNA: TGTGCCAGCAGGGGCACAGGGGGTAATCAGCCCCAGCATTTT. Translation: CASRGTGGNQPQHF.

The V and J genes are TRBV6-6 and TRBJ2-5; tentative D call: TRBD1 (7 bases). This CDR3 comprises 16 residues. CDR1 and CDR2 from the germline V gene are MNHNY and SVGAGI (reference sequence). The V gene lost 5 bases and the J gene lost 5 bases, with 21 bases spanning the gap. CDR3 region: CASSLKGTAGGETQYF. CDR3 nucleotides: TGTGCCAGCAGTCTCAAAGGGACAGCGGGTGGGGAGACCCAGTACTTC.

The chain recombines TRBV6-5 with TRBJ2-5; tentatively, D is TRBD2 (6 bases). There are 15 residues in the CDR3. Trimming removed 2 bases from V and 4 bases from J, with 14 bases in between. The germline gives CDR1 MNHEY, CDR2 SVGAGI. The CDR3 sequence: CASSYRGLEGETQYF. In nucleotides, the CDR3 is TGTGCCAGCAGTTACAGAGGGTTGGAGGGAGAGACCCAGTACTTC.